What follows is one T cell receptor beta chain and its context. Its antigen is unidentified. Unrecorded immune exposure was likely among donors, who were nominally healthy when sampled. These data come from a study of cytomegalovirus exposure and HLA in healthy donors. Study summary: Earlier findings included nearly 120 million unique TCR beta sequences obtained from about 180 million T cells.

PCR was performed using 60 Vbeta and 13 Jbeta primers. Data came from immunoSEQ multiplex PCR; TCRdb stores just in-frame clones and leaves some out. The data contain 90,000 to 100,000 clones, around 84% of them singletons. V was cut by 0 bases and J by 13 bases, with 9 bases left in between. The germline V gene has CDR1 ENHRY and CDR2 SYGVKD. This CDR3 has 11 residues. General study points: A later analysis showed TCR association rates differing by HLA locus, peaking at DRB1 and lowest at HLA-C. Researchers left out some V segments, among them TRBV6-2 and TRBV6-3, as indistinguishable.

The sequenced sample was PBMCs. This chain connects TRBV10-3 to TRBJ1-2; TRBD1 might be the D (6 bases). The sequence derives from a man aged 18-30 years in good health and CMV-seronegative. The CDR3 DNA reads TGTGCCATCAGTGAGTCGGACAGTTGCACCTTC. Residues: CAISESDSCTF.